Listed below are T cell receptor beta chains from one sample, sequenced in a study of shared clonotypes between healthy human individuals. Here immunoSEQ multiplex PCR was the method, and the copy in TCRdb shows in-frame clones only, minus some. The sample has 650,000 to 750,000 clones, around 72% seen once. The sequenced sample was memory CD4+ T cells sorted from blood. These receptors were obtained from a woman aged 25 to 39 in good health. Both conserved end residues are part of each CDR3. The D gene is left open where the match is weak. Clone size, where shown, is once, few, many, or a class for clones that have expanded.

TRBD1	-	TRBJ2-5	TRBV7-6	TGTGCCAGCAGCTTGACAGGGGCTGGGGAGACCCAGTACTTC	CASSLTGAGETQYF
-	-	TRBJ2-3	TRBV14	TGTGCCAGCAGCCAAGTTCAAGAAACAGATACGCAGTATTTT	CASSQVQETDTQYF
-	-	TRBJ2-7	TRBV2	TGTGCCAGCAGTGAAAAACAGGGATTCGAGCAGTACTTC	CASSEKQGFEQYF
-	-	TRBJ1-2	TRBV5-1	TGCGCCAGCAGCTCCGGGACCTTACCTGGCTACACCTTC	CASSSGTLPGYTF
-	-	TRBJ2-1	TRBV11-3	TGTGCCAGCAGCTTAGGCGGGGACTCCTACAATGAGCAGTTCTTC	CASSLGGDSYNEQFF
TRBD2	once	TRBJ2-3	TRBV5-1	TGCGCCAGCACGGGCGGGAGAGGGGGCACAGATACGCAGTATTTT	CASTGGRGGTDTQYF
-	-	TRBJ1-1	TRBV7-2	TGTGCCAGCAGCTTGAGCCTGAACACTGAAGCTTTCTTT	CASSLSLNTEAFF
-	few	TRBJ2-7	TRBV6-1	TGTGCCAGCAGTGTAGGGGGGGCAGAGAACGAGCAGTACTTC	CASSVGGAENEQYF
-	few	TRBJ1-2	TRBV29-1	TGCAGCGTTGAAGCAGGTCCGTATGGCTACACCTTC	CSVEAGPYGYTF
TRBD2	many	TRBJ2-1	TRBV2	TGTGCCAGCATTCCAGGGACAGCGGGAGGGCCGTACAATGAGCAGTTCTTC	CASIPGTAGGPYNEQFF
-	few	TRBJ1-2	TRBV5-6	TGTGCCAGACGCGGGGAGAGGGCGGGTCGCTATGGCTACACCTTC	CARRGERAGRYGYTF
-	-	TRBJ1-1	TRBV27	TGTGCCAGCAGTCCCCCGTTTCAGGGGTTCATCGGTAGATCCGCTGAAGCTTTCTTT	CASSPPFQGFIGRSAEAFF
-	-	TRBJ2-1	TRBV19	TGTGCCAGTCGTGGGCCCCGTGAGTTCTTC	CASRGPREFF
-	few	TRBJ2-1	TRBV13	TGTGCCAGCAGCTCCTTCCCGGCGACCGACTCCTACAATGAGCAGTTCTTC	CASSSFPATDSYNEQFF
-	-	TRBJ2-2	TRBV7-8	TGTGCCAGCAGCTCAAGTCGCAGGGGAGTCGGGGAGCTGTTTTTT	CASSSSRRGVGELFF
-	-	TRBJ2-5	TRBV2	TGTGCCAGCAGGCACAGGTTACAAGAGACCCAGTACTTC	CASRHRLQETQYF
-	-	TRBJ1-2	TRBV5-1	TGCGCCAGCAGCGATAACTATGGCTACACCTTC	CASSDNYGYTF
TRBD2	-	TRBJ2-3	TRBV15	TGTGCCACCAGCAGAGATTGGACTAGCGGGAGAGGGGTTACAGATACGCAGTATTTT	CATSRDWTSGRGVTDTQYF
-	-	TRBJ2-1	TRBV6-1	TGTGCCAGCAGGGGTCTAGCGCGGACCAATGAGCAGTTCTTC	CASRGLARTNEQFF
-	-	TRBJ1-1	TRBV9	TGTGCCAGCAGCATCTTACAGGGTTCGAACACTGAAGCTTTCTTT	CASSILQGSNTEAFF
-	-	TRBJ1-5	TRBV19	TGTGCCAGTAGTATGTCCGTTAGCAATCAGCCCCAGCATTTT	CASSMSVSNQPQHF
TRBD1	-	TRBJ2-7	TRBV11-2	TGTGCCAGCAGCCGGACAGGGCTCTCCTACGAGCAGTACTTC	CASSRTGLSYEQYF
-	-	TRBJ2-4	TRBV5-6	TGTGCCAGCAGCCACCGATCCGCCAAAAACATTCAGTACTTC	CASSHRSAKNIQYF
-	-	TRBJ2-5	TRBV11-3	TGTGCCAGCAGCCCCGGGACCAACCAAGAGACCCAGTACTTC	CASSPGTNQETQYF
-	-	TRBJ2-7	TRBV7-6	TGTGCCAGCAGTTTCGTTATGGATCGCGAGCAGTACTTC	CASSFVMDREQYF
TRBD1	-	TRBJ2-5	TRBV7-3	TGTGCCAGCAGTCCAGGGCCCGCACAGGGGGAGACCCAGTACTTC	CASSPGPAQGETQYF
-	-	TRBJ2-7	TRBV18	TGTGCCAGCTCACCACCGTCGAGACGAACCTCCTACGAGCAGTACTTC	CASSPPSRRTSYEQYF
-	-	TRBJ2-7	TRBV28	TGTGCCAGCAGCATAACTAGTCACGAGCAGTACTTC	CASSITSHEQYF
-	-	TRBJ2-5	TRBV7-8	TGTGCCAGCAGCTGGACAGAGGAGACCCAGTACTTC	CASSWTEETQYF
-	-	TRBJ1-2	TRBV6-6	TGTGCCAGCAGTATACATCTCAACTATGGCTACACCTTC	CASSIHLNYGYTF
-	many	TRBJ1-2	TRBV30	TGTGCCTGGAGTGTACAAGCAGGGTATGGCTACACCTTC	CAWSVQAGYGYTF
TRBD2	-	TRBJ2-1	TRBV4-2	TGTGCCAGCAGCCAAGACCTACTTAGGAGCGGGAGTAAAAATGAGCAGTTCTTC	CASSQDLLRSGSKNEQFF
TRBD1	-	TRBJ2-7	TRBV9	TGTGCCAGCAGCCCCCAGGACAGGAGCTACTACGAGCAGTACTTC	CASSPQDRSYYEQYF